The present T cell receptor (beta chain) was sequenced within a study of blood T cell repertoires in COVID-19. CDR1 and CDR2 from the germline V gene are SGHKS and YYEKEE (reference sequence). This CDR3 is built from 15 residues. Trimming took 3 bases from V and 4 from J; bases not matched to a gene: 9. Original methodology: Using reference gene primer amplification, nucleated cell counts were estimated. Some clones are missing from TCRdb's copy, which holds only in-frame ones; the method was immunoSEQ multiplex PCR. That table is the source of V, J and clone size, and D and trimming were worked out from the DNA. The sample has some 300,000 clones, around 84% seen once.

This TCR came from a man aged 70 or older with acute or convalescent COVID-19. V is TRBV5-5 and J is TRBJ2-7; 8 nucleotides agree with TRBD2. Sequencing was performed on peripheral blood. DNA of the CDR3: TGTGCCAGCAGCTCGGTCCGGGCTAGCGGGTACGAGCAGTACTTC. Translated, it gives CASSSVRASGYEQYF.